The clone carrying this T cell receptor (beta chain) was recorded a few times. Trimming cost V 3 bases and J 0 bases, with 8 bases left between them. Germline V gene sequence: CDR1 SGDLS, CDR2 YYNGEE. The CDR3 covers 14 residues. Participants were aged roughly 18 to 100 years from approximately 25 US areas. This sample was included in a study of blood T cell repertoires in COVID-19. Whole-study context: Collection of acute and convalescent COVID-19 samples took place in the United States, Italy and Spain.

Some clones are missing from TCRdb's copy, which holds only in-frame ones; the method was immunoSEQ multiplex PCR. The table records approximately 220,000 clones, about 87% of them present only once. Sequencing was performed on PBMCs or T cells enriched from blood (not recorded which). The V gene is TRBV9, the J gene TRBJ2-3; TRBD1 might be the D (6 bases). The source of this sequence is a woman aged 25 to 39 with acute COVID-19. CDR3 protein: CASSGQVSTDTQYF. Written as DNA, the CDR3 is TGTGCCAGCAGCGGACAGGTCAGCACAGATACGCAGTATTTT.